These 14 T cell receptor beta chains came from one sample sequenced in a study of CXCR3-negative and CXCR3-positive naive CD8 T cells. Points from the study as a whole: Relative to CXCR3-negative naive cells, CXCR3-positive naive cells had more hydrophobic TRB CDR3s.

Antigens for these TCRs are unknown. 5' RACE with UMI labels generated the TRB cDNA libraries. TCRdb re-called the 5' RACE reads, yielding one record per CDR3 amino acid sequence without DNA. Its clone listing holds roughly 99,000 distinct CDR3 sequences. Sequencing used naive CXCR3+ CD8+ T cells from blood. Specified subset: CD45RO-CCR7+CD27+CD95- naive CD8+ T cells expressing CXCR3 (TNR3+). The source of these receptors is a human donor in good health. Some clones in this sample may be carry-over from other donors' samples.

The rearrangement uses TRBV18 and TRBJ2-1; the TCRdb D gene call, TRBD2, has no DNA to confirm it. This CDR3 is built from 14 residues. Germline CDR1 reads KGHSH; CDR2 reads LQKENI. CDR3: CASSPEGTYNEQFF.

The V gene is TRBV4-1, the J gene TRBJ2-1; TCRdb indicates TRBD1, and absent DNA this call remains unverified. This CDR3 has 14 amino acids. CDR1 and CDR2 (germline): MGHRA, YSYEKL. CDR3 region: CASSQVPGKNEQFF.

The CDR3 reads CASSTSGLTYEQYF. The chain uses TRBV7-8 and TRBJ2-7; TCRdb picks TRBD2, but there is no DNA to check that call. Per the germline V gene, CDR1 is SGHVS and CDR2 is FQNEAQ. CDR3 length equals 14 residues.

The chain joins TRBV27 to TRBJ2-1; TCRdb names TRBD1, which stays unverified in the absence of DNA. The CDR3 has 14 residues. CDR1 MNHEY and CDR2 SMNVEV come from the germline V gene (reference sequence). This chain's CDR3 is CASATGAQYNEQFF.

V and J are TRBV7-2 and TRBJ2-1; TCRdb designates TRBD2, a call that cannot be tested without DNA. CDR3 length: 15 amino acids. Germline V gene data show CDR1 as SGHTA and CDR2 as FQGNSA. The CDR3 sequence: CASSATSGGFGEQFF.

The chain carries TRBV6-2 or TRBV6-3 and TRBJ2-7; the TCRdb D gene call, TRBD2, has no DNA to confirm it. CDR1 is MNHEY, CDR2 SVGEGT, per germline. This CDR3 contains 14 residues. This chain's CDR3 is CASTLAEGGYEQYF.

This sequence joins TRBV20-1 and TRBJ2-1; no DNA is available, so the TRBD2 call from TCRdb remains unchecked. This CDR3 has 19 amino acids. CDR1 is DFQATT and CDR2 is SNEGSKA in the germline V gene (reference sequence). CDR3 sequence: CSARKPGTSGGALLAEQFF.

The chain recombines TRBV5-1 with TRBJ2-7. Germline CDR1 is SGHRS and CDR2 is YFSETQ. The CDR3 is made up of 13 amino acids. This CDR3 reads CASSLEPDYEQYF.

This rearrangement joins TRBV29-1 to TRBJ2-7; TCRdb gives TRBD2 as the D gene, but with no DNA this cannot be confirmed. This CDR3 comprises 14 residues. Germline V lookup: CDR1 SQVTM, CDR2 ANQGSEA. The CDR3 sequence: CSVEVAETSYEQYF.

The chain combines TRBV7-9 with TRBJ2-7; TCRdb picks TRBD1, but there is no DNA to check that call. The V gene's germline CDR1 is SEHNR and CDR2 FQNEAQ (reference sequence). This CDR3 is 14 amino acids long. CDR3 residues: CASSGTGAWYEQYF.

The chain couples TRBV28 to TRBJ2-7; TCRdb designates TRBD1, a call that cannot be tested without DNA. The length of the CDR3 is 13 residues. Germline assignment: CDR1 MDHEN and CDR2 SYDVKM. CDR3 sequence: CASMDPGLHEQYF.

V gene TRBV7-8 combines with J gene TRBJ2-2; TCRdb's D gene call, TRBD1, goes unchecked for lack of DNA. Germline CDR1 is SGHVS and CDR2 is FQNEAQ. The CDR3 is 14 residues long. The CDR3 sequence is CASIYRVNTGELFF.

The genes are TRBV7-6 and TRBJ2-7; there is no DNA to check the TCRdb D call of TRBD1. The CDR3 spans 17 residues. CDR1 and CDR2 (germline): SGHVS, FNYEAQ. CDR3 sequence reads: CASSLAPGQGQAYEQYF.

This rearrangement joins TRBV10-1 to TRBJ2-5; no DNA is available, so the TRBD1 call from TCRdb remains unchecked. The CDR3 consists of 13 residues. The germline V gene has CDR1 WNHNN and CDR2 SYGVQD (reference sequence). CDR3 residues: CASSGGQGETQYF.